The sequence of this TCR beta chain was determined in a study of blood T cell repertoires in COVID-19. Study in general: Spain, Italy and the United States supplied samples that represented acute and convalescent COVID-19. Sources were T cells, B-cell-depleted T cells, or PBMCs; the material itself was cDNA or gDNA.

This CDR3 contains 15 residues. Germline CDR1 and CDR2: KGHSH and LQKENI. The V and J ends lost 3 bases and 3 bases, in that order; junction bases with no gene match: 8. Some clones are missing from TCRdb's copy, which holds only in-frame ones; the method was immunoSEQ multiplex PCR. The table lists roughly 150,000 clones, roughly 80% of them singletons, with around 9.9% in the top ten. J is TRBJ2-7 and V is TRBV18; 7 bases line up with TRBD1. The clonotype comes from a man in his 70s with active or convalescent COVID-19. Sequenced: peripheral blood. The CDR3 region is CASSPDRATDYEQYF. In nucleotides, the CDR3 is TGTGCCAGCTCACCCGACAGGGCGACGGACTACGAGCAGTACTTC. Together with reference TRBV18 and TRBJ2-7, the CDR3 gives the full variable domain: NAGVMQNPRHLVRRRGQEARLRCSPMKGHSHVYWYRQLPEEGLKFMVYLQKENIIDESGMPKERFSAEFPKEGPSILRIQQVVRGDSAAYFCASSPDRATDYEQYFGPGTRLTVT.